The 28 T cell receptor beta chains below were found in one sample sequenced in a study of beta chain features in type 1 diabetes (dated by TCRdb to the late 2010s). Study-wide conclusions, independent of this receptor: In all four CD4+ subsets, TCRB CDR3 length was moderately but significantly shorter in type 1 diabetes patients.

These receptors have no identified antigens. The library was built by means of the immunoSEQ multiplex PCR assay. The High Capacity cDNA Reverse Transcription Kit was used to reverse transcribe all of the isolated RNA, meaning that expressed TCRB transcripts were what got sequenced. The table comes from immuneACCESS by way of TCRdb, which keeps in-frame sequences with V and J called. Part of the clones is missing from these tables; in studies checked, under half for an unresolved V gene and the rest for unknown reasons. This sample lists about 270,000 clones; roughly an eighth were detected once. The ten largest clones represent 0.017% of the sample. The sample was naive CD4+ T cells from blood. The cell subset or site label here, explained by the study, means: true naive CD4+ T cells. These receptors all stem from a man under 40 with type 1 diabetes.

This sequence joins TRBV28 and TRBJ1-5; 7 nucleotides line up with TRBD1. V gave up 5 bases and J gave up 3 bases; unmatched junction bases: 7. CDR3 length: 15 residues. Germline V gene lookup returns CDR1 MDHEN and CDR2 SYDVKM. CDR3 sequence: CASSLQGPNNQPQHF. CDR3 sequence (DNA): TGTGCCAGCAGTCTACAGGGGCCGAACAATCAGCCCCAGCATTTT. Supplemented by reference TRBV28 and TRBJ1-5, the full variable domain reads DVKVTQSSRYLVKRTGEKVFLECVQDMDHENMFWYRQDPGLGLRLIYFSYDVKMKEKGDIPEGYSVSREKKERFSLILESASTNQTSMYLCASSLQGPNNQPQHFGDGTRLSIL.

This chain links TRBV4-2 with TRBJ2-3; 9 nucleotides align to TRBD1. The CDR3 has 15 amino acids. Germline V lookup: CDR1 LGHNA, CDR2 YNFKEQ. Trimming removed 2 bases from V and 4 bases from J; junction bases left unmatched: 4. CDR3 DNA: TGTGCCAGCAGCCAAAGGACAGGGGTCCCAGATACGCAGTATTTT. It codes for CASSQRTGVPDTQYF.

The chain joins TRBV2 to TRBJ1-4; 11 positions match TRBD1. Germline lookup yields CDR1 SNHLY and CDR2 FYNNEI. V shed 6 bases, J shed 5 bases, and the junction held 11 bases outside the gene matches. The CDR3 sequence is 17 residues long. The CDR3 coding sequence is TGTGCCAGCAGCGGACAGGGGGCGCGGGCGTCGAATGAAAAACTGTTTTTT. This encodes CASSGQGARASNEKLFF.

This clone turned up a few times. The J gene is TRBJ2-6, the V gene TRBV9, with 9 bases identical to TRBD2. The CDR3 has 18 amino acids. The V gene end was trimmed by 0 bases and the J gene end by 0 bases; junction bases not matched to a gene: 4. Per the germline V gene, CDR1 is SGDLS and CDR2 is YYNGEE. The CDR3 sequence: CASSVDGGRVSGANVLTF. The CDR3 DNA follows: TGTGCCAGCAGCGTAGACGGCGGGAGGGTCTCTGGGGCCAACGTCCTGACTTTC.

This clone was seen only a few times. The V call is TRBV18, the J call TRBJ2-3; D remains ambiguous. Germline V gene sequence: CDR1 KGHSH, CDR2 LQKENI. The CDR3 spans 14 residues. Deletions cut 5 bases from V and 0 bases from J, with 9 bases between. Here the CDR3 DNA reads TGTGCCAGCTCAGCGTTAGCCAGCACAGATACGCAGTATTTT. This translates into CASSALASTDTQYF. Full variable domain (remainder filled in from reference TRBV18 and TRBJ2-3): NAGVMQNPRHLVRRRGQEARLRCSPMKGHSHVYWYRQLPEEGLKFMVYLQKENIIDESGMPKERFSAEFPKEGPSILRIQQVVRGDSAAYFCASSALASTDTQYFGPGTRLTVL.

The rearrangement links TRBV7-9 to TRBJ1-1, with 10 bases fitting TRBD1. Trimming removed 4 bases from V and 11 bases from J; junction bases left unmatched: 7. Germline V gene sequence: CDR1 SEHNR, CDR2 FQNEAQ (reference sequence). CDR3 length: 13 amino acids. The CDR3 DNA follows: TGTGCCAGCAGCTCCCAAGGGACAGGGGTCGCTTTCTTT. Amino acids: CASSSQGTGVAFF.

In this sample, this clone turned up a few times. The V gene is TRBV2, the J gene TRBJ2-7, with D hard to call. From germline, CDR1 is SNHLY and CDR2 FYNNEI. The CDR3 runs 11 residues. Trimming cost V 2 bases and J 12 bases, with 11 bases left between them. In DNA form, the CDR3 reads TGTGCCAGCAGTGAATTGGGCAGTTTGTACTTC. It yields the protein CASSELGSLYF.

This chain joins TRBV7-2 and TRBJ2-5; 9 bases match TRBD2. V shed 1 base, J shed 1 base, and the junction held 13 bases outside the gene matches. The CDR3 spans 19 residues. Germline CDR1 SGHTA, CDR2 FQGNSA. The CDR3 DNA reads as TGTGCCAGCAGCTTAGTAGGGAACGGGGCGGGAGGGCTCCAAGAGACCCAGTACTTC. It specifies CASSLVGNGAGGLQETQYF.

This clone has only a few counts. In DNA, the CDR3 is TGTGCCTCTGGGGTGACAGGGGGAAATGAGCAGTTCTTC. Encoded protein: CASGVTGGNEQFF. The V gene is TRBV19, the J gene TRBJ2-1, with 9 bases fitting TRBD1. Germline V gives CDR1 LNHDA, CDR2 SQIVND (reference sequence). This CDR3 has 13 residues. The V segment lost 11 bases and the J segment 7 bases; nucleotides outside the gene matches: 9.

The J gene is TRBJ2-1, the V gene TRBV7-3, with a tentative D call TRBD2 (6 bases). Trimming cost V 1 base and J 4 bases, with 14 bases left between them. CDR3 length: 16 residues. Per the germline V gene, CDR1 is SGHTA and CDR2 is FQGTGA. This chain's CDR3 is CASSLIAAGRYNEQFF. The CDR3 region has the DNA TGTGCCAGCAGCTTAATCGCCGCCGGGAGATACAATGAGCAGTTCTTC.

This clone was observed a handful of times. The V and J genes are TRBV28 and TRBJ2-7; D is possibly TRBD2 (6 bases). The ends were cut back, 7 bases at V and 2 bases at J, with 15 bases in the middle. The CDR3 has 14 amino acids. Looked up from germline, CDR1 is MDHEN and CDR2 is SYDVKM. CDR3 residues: CASTLGGRAYEQYF. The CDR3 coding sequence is TGTGCCAGCACTCTAGGAGGGAGAGCCTACGAGCAGTACTTC.

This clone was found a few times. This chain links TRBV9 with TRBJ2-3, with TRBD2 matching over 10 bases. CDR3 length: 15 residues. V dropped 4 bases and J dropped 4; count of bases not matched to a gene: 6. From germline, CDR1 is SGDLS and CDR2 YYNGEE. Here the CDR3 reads CASSTLAGSPDTQYF. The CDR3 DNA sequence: TGTGCCAGCAGCACACTAGCGGGGAGCCCAGATACGCAGTATTTT.

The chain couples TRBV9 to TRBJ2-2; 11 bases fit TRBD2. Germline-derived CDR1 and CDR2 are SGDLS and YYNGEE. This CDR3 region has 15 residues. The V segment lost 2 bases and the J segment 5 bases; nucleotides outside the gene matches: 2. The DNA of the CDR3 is TGTGCCAGCAGCGTTAGCGGGAGGGAGACCGGGGAGCTGTTTTTT. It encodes CASSVSGRETGELFF.

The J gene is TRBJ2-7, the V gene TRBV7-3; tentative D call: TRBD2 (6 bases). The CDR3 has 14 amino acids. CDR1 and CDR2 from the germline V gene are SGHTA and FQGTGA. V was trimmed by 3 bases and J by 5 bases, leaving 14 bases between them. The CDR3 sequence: CASSFLAGNHEQYF. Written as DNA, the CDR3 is TGTGCCAGCAGCTTCCTCGCGGGAAACCACGAGCAGTACTTC.

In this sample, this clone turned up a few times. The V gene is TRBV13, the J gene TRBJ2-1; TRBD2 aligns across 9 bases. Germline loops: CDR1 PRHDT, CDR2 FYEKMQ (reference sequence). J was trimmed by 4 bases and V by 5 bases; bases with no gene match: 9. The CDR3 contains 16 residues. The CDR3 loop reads CASSGVAGVPYNEQFF. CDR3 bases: TGTGCCAGCAGCGGAGTAGCGGGAGTCCCTTACAATGAGCAGTTCTTC.

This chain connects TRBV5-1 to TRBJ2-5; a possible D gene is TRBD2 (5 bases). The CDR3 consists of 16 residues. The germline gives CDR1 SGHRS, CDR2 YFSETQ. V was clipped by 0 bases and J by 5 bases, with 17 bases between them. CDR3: CASSLGVGGPGETQYF. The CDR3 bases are TGCGCCAGCAGCTTGGGGGTTGGCGGACCGGGGGAGACCCAGTACTTC.

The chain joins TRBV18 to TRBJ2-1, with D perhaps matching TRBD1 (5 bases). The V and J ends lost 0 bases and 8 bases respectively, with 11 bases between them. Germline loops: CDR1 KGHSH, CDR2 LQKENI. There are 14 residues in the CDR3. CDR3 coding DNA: TGTGCCAGCTCACCACCGGGGCAGGTCCATGAGCAGTTCTTC. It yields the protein CASSPPGQVHEQFF. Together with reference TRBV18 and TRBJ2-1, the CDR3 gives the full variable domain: NAGVMQNPRHLVRRRGQEARLRCSPMKGHSHVYWYRQLPEEGLKFMVYLQKENIIDESGMPKERFSAEFPKEGPSILRIQQVVRGDSAAYFCASSPPGQVHEQFFGPGTRLTVL.

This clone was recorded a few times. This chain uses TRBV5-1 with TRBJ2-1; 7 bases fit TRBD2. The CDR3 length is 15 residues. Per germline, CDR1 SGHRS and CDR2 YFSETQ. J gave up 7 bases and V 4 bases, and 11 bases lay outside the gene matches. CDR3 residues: CASSPSAGEINEQFF. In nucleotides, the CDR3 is TGCGCCAGCAGCCCTTCGGCGGGAGAAATTAATGAGCAGTTCTTC.

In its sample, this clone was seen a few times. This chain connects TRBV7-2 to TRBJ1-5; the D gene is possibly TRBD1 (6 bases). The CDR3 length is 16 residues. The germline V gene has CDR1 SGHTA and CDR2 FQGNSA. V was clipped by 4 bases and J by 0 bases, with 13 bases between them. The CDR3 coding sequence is TGTGCCAGCAGCTCTCGGACAGTTTTTAGCAATCAGCCCCAGCATTTT. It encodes CASSSRTVFSNQPQHF.

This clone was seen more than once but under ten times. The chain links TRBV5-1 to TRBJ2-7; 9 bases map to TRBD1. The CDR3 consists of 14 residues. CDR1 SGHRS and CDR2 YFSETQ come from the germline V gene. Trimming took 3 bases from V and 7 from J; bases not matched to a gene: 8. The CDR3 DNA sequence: TGCGCCAGCAGCTCGGGGACAGGGTCGGGGGAGCAGTACTTC. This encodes CASSSGTGSGEQYF. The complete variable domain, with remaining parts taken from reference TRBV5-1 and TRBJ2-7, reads KAGVTQTPRYLIKTRGQQVTLSCSPISGHRSVSWYQQTPGQGLQFLFEYFSETQRNKGNFPGRFSGRQFSNSRSEMNVSTLELGDSALYLCASSSGTGSGEQYFGPGTRLTVT.

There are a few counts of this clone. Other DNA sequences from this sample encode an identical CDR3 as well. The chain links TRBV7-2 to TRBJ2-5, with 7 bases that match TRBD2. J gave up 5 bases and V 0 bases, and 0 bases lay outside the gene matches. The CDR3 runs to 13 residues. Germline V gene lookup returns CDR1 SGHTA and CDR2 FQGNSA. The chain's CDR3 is CASSLAGGETQYF. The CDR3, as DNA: TGTGCCAGCAGCTTAGCGGGAGGGGAGACCCAGTACTTC.

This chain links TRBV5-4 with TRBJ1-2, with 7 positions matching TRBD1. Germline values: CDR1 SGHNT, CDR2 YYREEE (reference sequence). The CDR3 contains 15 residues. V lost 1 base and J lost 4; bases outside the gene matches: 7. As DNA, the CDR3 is TGTGCCAGCAGCTTGAAGGGGGCCTCGGCCTATGGCTACACCTTC. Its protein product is CASSLKGASAYGYTF.

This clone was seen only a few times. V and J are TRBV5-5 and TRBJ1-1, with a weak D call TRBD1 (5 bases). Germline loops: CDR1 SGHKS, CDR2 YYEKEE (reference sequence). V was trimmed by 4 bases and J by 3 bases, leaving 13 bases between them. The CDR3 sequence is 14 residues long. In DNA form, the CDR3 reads TGTGCCAGCAGCCGTCAGGGTCGGGACACTGAAGCTTTCTTT. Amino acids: CASSRQGRDTEAFF. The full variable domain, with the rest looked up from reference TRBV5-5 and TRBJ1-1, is DAGVTQSPTHLIKTRGQQVTLRCSPISGHKSVSWYQQVLGQGPQFIFQYYEKEERGRGNFPDRFSARQFPNYSSELNVNALLLGDSALYLCASSRQGRDTEAFFGQGTRLTVV.

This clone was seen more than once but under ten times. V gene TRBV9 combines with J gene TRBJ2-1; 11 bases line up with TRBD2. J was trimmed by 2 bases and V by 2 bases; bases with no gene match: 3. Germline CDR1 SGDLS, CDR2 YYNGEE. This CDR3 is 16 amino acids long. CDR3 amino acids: CASSVSGLAAYNEQFF. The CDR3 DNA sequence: TGTGCCAGCAGCGTGTCGGGACTAGCGGCCTACAATGAGCAGTTCTTC.

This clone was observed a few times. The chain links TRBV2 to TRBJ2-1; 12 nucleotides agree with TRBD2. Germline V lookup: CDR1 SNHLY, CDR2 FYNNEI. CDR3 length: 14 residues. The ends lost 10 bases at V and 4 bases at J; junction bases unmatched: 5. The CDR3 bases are TGTGCCAACCCGGGACTAGCGGGTTACAATGAGCAGTTCTTC. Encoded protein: CANPGLAGYNEQFF.

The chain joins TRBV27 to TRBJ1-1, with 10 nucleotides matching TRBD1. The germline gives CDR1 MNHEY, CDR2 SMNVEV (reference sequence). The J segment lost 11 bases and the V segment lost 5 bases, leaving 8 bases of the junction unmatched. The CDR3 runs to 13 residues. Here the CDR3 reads CASSMRQGALAFF. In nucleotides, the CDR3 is TGTGCCAGCAGTATGCGACAGGGGGCGCTTGCTTTCTTT.

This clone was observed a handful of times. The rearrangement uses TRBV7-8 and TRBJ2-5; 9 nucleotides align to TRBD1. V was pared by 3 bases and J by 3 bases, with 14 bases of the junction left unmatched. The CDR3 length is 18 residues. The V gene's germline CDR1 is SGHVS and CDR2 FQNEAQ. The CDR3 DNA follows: TGTGCCAGCAGCTTCGATCGTCTGGGACAGGGCAGGGAAGAGACCCAGTACTTC. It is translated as CASSFDRLGQGREETQYF.

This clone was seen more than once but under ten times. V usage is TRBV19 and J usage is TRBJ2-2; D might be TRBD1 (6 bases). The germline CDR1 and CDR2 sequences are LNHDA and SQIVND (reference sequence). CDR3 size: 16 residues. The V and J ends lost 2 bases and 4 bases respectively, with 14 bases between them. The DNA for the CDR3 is TGTGCCAGTAGTATACCACAGGGAGTGGGCACCGGGGAGCTGTTTTTT. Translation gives CASSIPQGVGTGELFF.